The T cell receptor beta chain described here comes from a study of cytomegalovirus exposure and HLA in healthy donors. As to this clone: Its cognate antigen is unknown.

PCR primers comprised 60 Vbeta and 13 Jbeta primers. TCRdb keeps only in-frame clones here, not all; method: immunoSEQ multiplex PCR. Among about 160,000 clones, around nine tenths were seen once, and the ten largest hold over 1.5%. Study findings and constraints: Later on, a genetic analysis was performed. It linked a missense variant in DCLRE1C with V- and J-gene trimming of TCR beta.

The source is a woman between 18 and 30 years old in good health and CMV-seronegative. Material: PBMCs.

CDR3 sequence (DNA): TGCGCCAGCAACCCGACAGGGGGCAGGGATACGCAGTATTTT. Its translation is CASNPTGGRDTQYF. This chain connects TRBV5-1 to TRBJ2-3; 10 bases are a match to TRBD1. V was pared by 6 bases and J by 6 bases, with 7 bases of the junction left unmatched. The CDR3 contains 14 residues. The germline gives CDR1 SGHRS, CDR2 YFSETQ.